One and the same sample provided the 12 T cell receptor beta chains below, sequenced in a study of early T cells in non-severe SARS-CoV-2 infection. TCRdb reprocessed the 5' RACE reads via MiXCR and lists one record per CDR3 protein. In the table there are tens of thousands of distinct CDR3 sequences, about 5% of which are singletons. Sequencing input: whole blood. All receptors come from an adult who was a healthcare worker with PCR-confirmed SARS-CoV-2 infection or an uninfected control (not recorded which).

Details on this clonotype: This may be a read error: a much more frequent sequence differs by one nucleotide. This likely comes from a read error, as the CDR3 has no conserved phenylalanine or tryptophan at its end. The CDR3 loop reads CASSPSSGRTDTQYI. CDR3 DNA sequence: TGTGCCAGCTCACCCTCTAGCGGGAGAACAGATACGCAGTATATT. V and J are TRBV18 and TRBJ2-3, with 10 nucleotides matching TRBD2. The CDR3 runs 15 residues. Germline assignment: CDR1 KGHSH and CDR2 LQKENI. V trimming: 3 bases; J trimming: 3 bases; junction bases outside the gene matches: 3.

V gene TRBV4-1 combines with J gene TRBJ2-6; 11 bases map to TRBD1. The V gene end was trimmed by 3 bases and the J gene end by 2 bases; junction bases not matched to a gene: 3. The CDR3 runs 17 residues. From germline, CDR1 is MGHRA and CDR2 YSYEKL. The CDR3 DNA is TGCGCCAGCAGCCACCCGGGACAGGGGGCTGGGGCCAACGTCCTGACTTTC. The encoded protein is CASSHPGQGAGANVLTF.

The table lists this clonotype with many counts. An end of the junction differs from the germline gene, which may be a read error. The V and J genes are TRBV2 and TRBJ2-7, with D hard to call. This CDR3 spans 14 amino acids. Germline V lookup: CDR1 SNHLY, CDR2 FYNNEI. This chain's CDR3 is CKVGRNPPDYEQYF. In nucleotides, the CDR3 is TGCAAAGTGGGAAGGAATCCCCCCGACTACGAGCAGTACTTC.

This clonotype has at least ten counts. This chain's CDR3 is CSAPSQREAYEQYF. CDR3 bases: TGCAGTGCCCCCTCCCAGCGGGAGGCATACGAGCAGTACTTC. The chain uses TRBV20-1 and TRBJ2-7; TRBD2 aligns across 9 bases. This CDR3 has 14 residues. Germline V CDR1 and CDR2: DFQATT, SNEGSKA (reference sequence). Losses at the gene ends were 6 bases for V and 4 bases for J; bases not matched to a gene: 10.

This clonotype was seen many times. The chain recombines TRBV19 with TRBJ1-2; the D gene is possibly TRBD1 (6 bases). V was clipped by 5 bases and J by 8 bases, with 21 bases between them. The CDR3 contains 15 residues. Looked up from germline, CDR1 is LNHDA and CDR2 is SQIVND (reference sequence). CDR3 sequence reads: CASSLSGRGYGGYTF. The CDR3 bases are TGTGCCAGTAGTCTCTCGGGCAGGGGCTATGGAGGCTACACCTTC.

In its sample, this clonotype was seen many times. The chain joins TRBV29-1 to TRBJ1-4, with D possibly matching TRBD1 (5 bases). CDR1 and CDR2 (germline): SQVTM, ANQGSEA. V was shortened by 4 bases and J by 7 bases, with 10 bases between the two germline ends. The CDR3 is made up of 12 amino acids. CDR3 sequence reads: CSVVRDGEKLFF. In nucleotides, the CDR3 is TGCAGCGTTGTCCGGGACGGTGAAAAACTGTTTTTT. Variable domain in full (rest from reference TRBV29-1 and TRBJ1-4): SAVISQKPSRDICQRGTSLTIQCQVDSQVTMMFWYRQQPGQSLTLIATANQGSEATYESGFVIDKFPISRPNLTFSTLTVSNMSPEDSSIYLCSVVRDGEKLFFGSGTQLSVL.

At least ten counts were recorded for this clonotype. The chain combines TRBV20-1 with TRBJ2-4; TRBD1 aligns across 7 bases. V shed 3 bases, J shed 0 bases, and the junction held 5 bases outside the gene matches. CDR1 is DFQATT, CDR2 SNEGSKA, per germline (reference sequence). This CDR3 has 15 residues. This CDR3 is CSASWGQLAKNIQYF. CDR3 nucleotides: TGCAGTGCTAGTTGGGGACAGCTAGCCAAAAACATTCAGTACTTC.

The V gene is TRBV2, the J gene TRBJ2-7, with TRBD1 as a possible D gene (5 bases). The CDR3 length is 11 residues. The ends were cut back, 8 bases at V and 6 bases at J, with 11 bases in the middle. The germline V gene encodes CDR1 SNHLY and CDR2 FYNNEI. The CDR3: CASVRGREQYF. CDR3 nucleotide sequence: TGTGCCAGCGTTAGGGGTCGCGAGCAGTACTTC. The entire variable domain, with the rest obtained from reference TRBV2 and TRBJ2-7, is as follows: EPEVTQTPSHQVTQMGQEVILRCVPISNHLYFYWYRQILGQKVEFLVSFYNNEISEKSEIFDDQFSVERPDGSNFTLKIRSTKLEDSAMYFCASVRGREQYFGPGTRLTVT.

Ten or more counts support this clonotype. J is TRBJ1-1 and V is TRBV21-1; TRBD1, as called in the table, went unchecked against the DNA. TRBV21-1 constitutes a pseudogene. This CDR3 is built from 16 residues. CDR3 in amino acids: CASSKALWQGVGEAFF. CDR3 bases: TGTGCCAGCAGCAAAGCGCTCTGGCAGGGGGTGGGTGAAGCTTTCTTT.

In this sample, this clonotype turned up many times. CDR3 protein: CAISPEGGRTLNYGYTF. The CDR3, as DNA: TGTGCCATCAGTCCAGAGGGGGGACGAACGCTCAACTATGGCTACACCTTC. V is TRBV10-3 and J is TRBJ1-2, with D perhaps TRBD1 (6 bases). CDR1 is ENHRY and CDR2 is SYGVKD in the germline V gene. V was trimmed by 5 bases and J by 2 bases, leaving 21 bases between them. CDR3 length: 17 amino acids.

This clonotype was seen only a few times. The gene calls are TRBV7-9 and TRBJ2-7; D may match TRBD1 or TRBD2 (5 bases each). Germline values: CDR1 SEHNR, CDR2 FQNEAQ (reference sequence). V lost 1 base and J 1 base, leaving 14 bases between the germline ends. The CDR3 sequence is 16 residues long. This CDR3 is CASSLGPRGGSYEQYF. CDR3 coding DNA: TGTGCCAGCAGCTTAGGGCCCCGGGGCGGATCCTACGAGCAGTACTTC.

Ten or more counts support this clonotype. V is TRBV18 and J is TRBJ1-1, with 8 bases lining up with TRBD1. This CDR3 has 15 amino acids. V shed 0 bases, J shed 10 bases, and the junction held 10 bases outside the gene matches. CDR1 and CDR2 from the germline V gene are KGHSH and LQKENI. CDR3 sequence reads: CASSPPSARGRGAFF. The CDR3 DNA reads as TGTGCCAGCTCACCACCGTCAGCCAGGGGGCGAGGAGCTTTCTTT.